The 11 T cell receptor beta chains below come from one sample, sequenced in a study of cytomegalovirus exposure and HLA in healthy donors. A multiplex PCR was run with 60 Vbeta primers and 13 Jbeta primers. Repertoires were generated with immunoSEQ multiplex PCR, while TCRdb's copy carries only in-frame clones and drops some. Altogether about 140,000 clones are present, 9.7% being singletons, with the ten largest covering less than 2%. Sequenced input: PBMCs. Receptors originate from a man aged 50-59 years in good health and CMV-seronegative.

This clone was detected a few times. The rearrangement links TRBV7-8 to TRBJ1-1; D unclear. The CDR3 sequence is 14 residues long. V was pared by 8 bases and J by 1 base, with 14 bases between. Germline assignment: CDR1 SGHVS and CDR2 FQNEAQ. The CDR3: CASCPGIRNTEAFF. The CDR3 DNA follows: TGTGCCAGCTGCCCGGGTATAAGGAACACTGAAGCTTTCTTT.

The chain recombines TRBV30 with TRBJ2-1, with 9 bases aligning to TRBD1. Looked up from germline, CDR1 is GTSNPN and CDR2 is SVGIG (reference sequence). The CDR3 is made up of 14 amino acids. Trimming cost V 1 base and J 6 bases; bases outside gene matches: 4. CDR3 in amino acids: CAWSGTGVLNEQFF. Here the CDR3 DNA reads TGTGCCTGGAGTGGGACAGGGGTTCTCAATGAGCAGTTCTTC.

CDR3 in DNA: TGCGCCAGCAGGCTGGGGACAGGCAACACAGATACGCAGTATTTT. It translates to CASRLGTGNTDTQYF. The chain joins TRBV5-1 to TRBJ2-3; the match to TRBD1 covers 8 bases. Germline values: CDR1 SGHRS, CDR2 YFSETQ. The trim removed 5 bases at V and 2 bases at J, leaving 7 bases unmatched. This CDR3 spans 15 amino acids.

V and J are TRBV7-3 and TRBJ1-1; 7 bases are shared with TRBD1. The CDR3 contains 15 residues. Germline V gives CDR1 SGHTA, CDR2 FQGTGA. With 4 bases clipped from V and 1 base from J, the junction kept 6 bases outside the gene matches. The CDR3 is CASSSSGTENTEAFF. DNA for the CDR3: TGTGCCAGCAGCTCGTCCGGGACAGAGAACACTGAAGCTTTCTTT.

The chain links TRBV5-1 to TRBJ1-2, with D maybe TRBD1 (6 bases). The length of the CDR3 is 15 residues. The germline gives CDR1 SGHRS, CDR2 YFSETQ. The ends were cut back, 4 bases at V and 5 bases at J, with 18 bases in the middle. CDR3 sequence reads: CASSLDRPWRYGYTF. CDR3 nucleotide sequence: TGCGCCAGCAGCCTCGACAGGCCTTGGAGGTATGGCTACACCTTC.

A few counts support this clone. Other DNA sequences in this specimen translate into the identical CDR3. V and J are TRBV5-1 and TRBJ2-3; possibly TRBD2 for D (5 bases). V dropped 0 bases and J dropped 1 base, with 9 bases sitting between them. CDR3 length equals 15 residues. Germline V CDR1 and CDR2: SGHRS, YFSETQ. CDR3 nucleotide sequence: TGCGCCAGCAGCTTGGATGGTAGCGGCACAGATACGCAGTATTTT. Translating gives CASSLDGSGTDTQYF.

The chain links TRBV5-1 to TRBJ2-5; TRBD1 agrees at 7 bases. From germline, CDR1 is SGHRS and CDR2 YFSETQ. The CDR3 length is 15 residues. With 0 bases clipped from V and 5 bases from J, the junction kept 7 bases outside the gene matches. CDR3 bases: TGCGCCAGCAGCTTGGGGACAGGAAATGTGGAGACCCAGTACTTC. As protein: CASSLGTGNVETQYF.

This clone has more than one count but fewer than ten. The chain couples TRBV10-1 to TRBJ2-7; 8 nucleotides align to TRBD2. CDR3 length equals 17 residues. V dropped 10 bases and J dropped 4; count of bases not matched to a gene: 21. CDR1 is WNHNN, CDR2 SYGVQD, per germline (reference sequence). Written as DNA, the CDR3 is TGCGCCAACCGTGACAGGTATGGTATTAGCGGGGATTACGAGCAGTACTTC. Protein sequence: CANRDRYGISGDYEQYF.

The CDR3 region has the DNA TGCGCCAGCAGCTTGGCCGGGGACACTAACTCTGGGGCCAACGTCCTGACTTTC. It specifies CASSLAGDTNSGANVLTF. The J gene is TRBJ2-6, the V gene TRBV5-1; possibly TRBD1 for D (6 bases). Trimming stripped 0 bases from V and 0 bases from J, with 13 bases between. This CDR3 has 18 residues. The germline CDR1 and CDR2 sequences are SGHRS and YFSETQ.

This clone has a handful of counts. The chain employs TRBV28 and TRBJ1-2, with 9 bases aligning to TRBD1. Per germline, CDR1 MDHEN and CDR2 SYDVKM. The CDR3 covers 14 residues. With V trimmed by 6 bases and J by 4 bases, 6 bases remained unmatched. CDR3 sequence (DNA): TGTGCCAGCAGGTCGACAGGGGGAGGCTATGGCTACACCTTC. Translated: CASRSTGGGYGYTF.

This clone came up a few times. The gene calls are TRBV6-1 and TRBJ2-5, with a tentative D call TRBD2 (6 bases). This CDR3 is built from 13 residues. Deletions cut 7 bases from V and 0 bases from J, with 9 bases between. Germline values: CDR1 MNHNS, CDR2 SASEGT. The CDR3 sequence: CASNRDYQETQYF. In DNA form, the CDR3 reads TGTGCCAGCAACCGGGACTACCAAGAGACCCAGTACTTC.